This T cell receptor (beta chain) was sequenced for a study of blood T cell repertoires in COVID-19. Looking at the study overall: Spain, Italy and the United States supplied samples that represented acute and convalescent COVID-19. PBMCs, B-cell-depleted T cells, or T cells were the source of the cDNA or gDNA that made up the material.

Under the authors' procedure: Amplified reference gene primers provided the basis for estimating nucleated cell counts. Method: immunoSEQ multiplex PCR; TCRdb's copy keeps in-frame clones and lacks some. The V and J calls and clone size were taken over from that table, and D and trimming were inferred from the DNA. The table includes under 150,000 clones, over 80% detected once. V shed 5 bases and J 0 bases; nucleotides not matched to a gene: 13. The CDR3 contains 18 residues. Germline values: CDR1 LNHDA, CDR2 SQIVND (reference sequence). There are a few counts of this clone. The genes are TRBV19 and TRBJ2-1, with 7 bases fitting TRBD1. The sequencing input was peripheral blood. This TCR came from a woman aged 40 to 50 with active or convalescent COVID-19. CDR3 DNA sequence: TGTGCCAGTAGTGCCTACCACAGGGGCGGAAGCTCCTACAATGAGCAGTTCTTC. Encoded protein: CASSAYHRGGSSYNEQFF.